The 30 T cell receptor beta chains given below trace back to one sample, sequenced in a study of shared clonotypes between healthy human individuals. Clones were sequenced by immunoSEQ multiplex PCR, and TCRdb holds only the in-frame ones, with some missing. The table has approximately 2.3 million clones, approximately 93% seen once. Sequencing input: naive CD4+ T cells from PBMCs. Indicated subset: CD45RA+ positively selected. Receptor source: a man aged 18 to 29 in good health. Some clones in this sample may be carry-over from other donors' samples.

The chain combines TRBV5-1 with TRBJ2-2; D perhaps matches TRBD2 (6 bases). In germline, CDR1 is SGHRS, CDR2 YFSETQ. V shed 4 bases and J shed 0 bases, with 13 bases lying between them. The CDR3 runs to 16 residues. The CDR3 here is CASSGGTYANTGELFF. CDR3 bases: TGCGCCAGCAGCGGCGGGACCTACGCGAACACCGGGGAGCTGTTTTTT.

CDR3 DNA: TGTGCCAGCAGCCCACGGAGACAGGGAGGTGTTAATGAGCAGTTCTTC. Translating it yields CASSPRRQGGVNEQFF. The chain joins TRBV11-2 to TRBJ2-1; D may be TRBD1 (7 bases). The CDR3 spans 16 residues. V gave up 5 bases and J gave up 7 bases, with 21 bases separating them. From germline, CDR1 is SGHAT and CDR2 FQNNGV.

In this sample, this clone turned up once. The rearrangement joins TRBV20-1 to TRBJ2-1, with 9 nucleotides matching TRBD2. The CDR3 is made up of 10 amino acids. Germline assignment: CDR1 DFQATT and CDR2 SNEGSKA (reference sequence). The trim removed 6 bases at V and 12 bases at J, leaving 3 bases unmatched. The CDR3 DNA follows: TGCAGTGCAGGGCGGGAGGGGCAGTTCTTC. It specifies CSAGREGQFF.

J is TRBJ1-5 and V is TRBV6-5; D uncertain. The germline V gene encodes CDR1 MNHEY and CDR2 SVGAGI. Trimming removed 0 bases from V and 6 bases from J, with 9 bases in between. The CDR3 sequence is 14 residues long. The CDR3 bases are TGTGCCAGCAGTTACTCGGTGTTTAGTCAGCCCCAGCATTTT. Translation gives CASSYSVFSQPQHF.

V usage is TRBV18 and J usage is TRBJ2-1; 12 bases are a match to TRBD2. Germline lookup yields CDR1 KGHSH and CDR2 LQKENI. With 6 bases clipped from V and 9 bases from J, the junction kept 9 bases outside the gene matches. The CDR3 is 15 amino acids. Here the CDR3 DNA reads TGTGCCAGCTCCCCGACTAGCGGGAGTCTGGGTGAGCAGTTCTTC. Its protein is CASSPTSGSLGEQFF.

J is TRBJ1-4 and V is TRBV2; 7 bases are shared with TRBD1. Germline V gene data show CDR1 as SNHLY and CDR2 as FYNNEI. The CDR3 is 13 amino acids. V dropped 10 bases and J dropped 8; count of bases not matched to a gene: 10. The CDR3 sequence: CATSTGSDEKLFF. The CDR3 bases are TGTGCCACCTCGACAGGGTCGGACGAAAAACTGTTTTTT.

The chain couples TRBV6-1 to TRBJ2-7; D not certain. The CDR3 totals 12 residues. Trimming cost V 7 bases and J 3 bases, with 10 bases left between them. Germline values: CDR1 MNHNS, CDR2 SASEGT. For the CDR3, the DNA is TGTGCCAGCAAATTACAATTCTACGAGCAGTACTTC. This translates into CASKLQFYEQYF.

J is TRBJ2-1 and V is TRBV7-2; 15 positions match TRBD2. In germline, CDR1 is SGHTA, CDR2 FQGNSA. The CDR3 covers 19 residues. V lost 7 bases, J lost 1 base, and 11 bases stayed unmatched. CDR3 sequence reads: CASNRPGLAGGGSYNEQFF. CDR3 nucleotides: TGTGCCAGCAATAGACCGGGACTAGCGGGAGGAGGGTCCTACAATGAGCAGTTCTTC.

This clone has only one observation. The gene calls are TRBV25-1 and TRBJ2-7; 7 bases match TRBD1. There are 13 residues in the CDR3. With V trimmed by 3 bases and J by 8 bases, 7 bases remained unmatched. Germline V lookup: CDR1 MGHDK, CDR2 SYGVNS. In nucleotides, the CDR3 is TGTGCCAGCAGTGATGACAGGGCCCTCAAGCAGTACTTC. Encoded protein: CASSDDRALKQYF.

V and J are TRBV28 and TRBJ2-1, with TRBD2 identical over 7 bases. The ends lost 4 bases at V and 2 bases at J; junction bases unmatched: 11. The CDR3 extends over 17 amino acids. Germline values: CDR1 MDHEN, CDR2 SYDVKM. The CDR3 spells CASSSPLGSGPYNEQFF. CDR3 bases: TGTGCCAGCAGTTCCCCCCTGGGTAGCGGGCCCTACAATGAGCAGTTCTTC.

This rearrangement joins TRBV6-6 to TRBJ2-1; 9 bases map to TRBD2. This CDR3 comprises 15 residues. V lost 0 bases and J lost 4; bases outside the gene matches: 1. Germline-derived CDR1 and CDR2 are MNHNY and SVGAGI (reference sequence). The CDR3 loop is CASSYSAGGYNEQFF. For the CDR3, the DNA is TGTGCCAGCAGTTACTCAGCGGGAGGATACAATGAGCAGTTCTTC.

V usage is TRBV28 and J usage is TRBJ2-7; the D call may be TRBD1 or TRBD2 (5 bases each). Germline CDR1 is MDHEN and CDR2 is SYDVKM. Between the trimmed V and J ends, which lost 6 bases and 4 bases, there was a span of 19 bases. CDR3 length: 15 amino acids. DNA of the CDR3: TGTGCCAGCAGGTCCGGGACCCTTCAAGGATACGAGCAGTACTTC. Translated: CASRSGTLQGYEQYF.

The V call is TRBV7-9, the J call TRBJ1-1; no firm D call. V lost 5 bases to trimming and J lost 8 bases, with 12 bases between them. CDR3 length: 12 residues. Germline V gives CDR1 SEHNR, CDR2 FQNEAQ (reference sequence). Written as DNA, the CDR3 is TGTGCCAGCAGCCCCACCGTGGCGGAAGCTTTCTTT. Translating it yields CASSPTVAEAFF. The variable domain in full, completed from reference TRBV7-9 and TRBJ1-1, reads DTGVSQNPRHKITKRGQNVTFRCDPISEHNRLYWYRQTLGQGPEFLTYFQNEAQLEKSRLLSDRFSAERPKGSFSTLEIQRTEQGDSAMYLCASSPTVAEAFFGQGTRLTVV.

Regarding this clone: In the same sample, other DNA sequences code for this CDR3. The gene calls are TRBV9 and TRBJ1-1; D gene unclear. CDR3 length: 14 amino acids. V was cut by 1 base and J by 0 bases, with 7 bases left in between. From germline, CDR1 is SGDLS and CDR2 YYNGEE. CDR3 coding DNA: TGTGCCAGCAGCGTATCGGCAATGAACACTGAAGCTTTCTTT. Residues: CASSVSAMNTEAFF. Full variable domain (missing parts from reference TRBV9 and TRBJ1-1): DSGVTQTPKHLITATGQRVTLRCSPRSGDLSVYWYQQSLDQGLQFLIQYYNGEERAKGNILERFSAQQFPDLHSELNLSSLELGDSALYFCASSVSAMNTEAFFGQGTRLTVV.

V gene TRBV14 combines with J gene TRBJ2-2, with TRBD2 identical over 10 bases. In germline, CDR1 is SGHDN, CDR2 FVKESK. This CDR3 region has 17 residues. With V trimmed by 2 bases and J by 5 bases, 8 bases remained unmatched. For the CDR3, the DNA is TGTGCCAGCAGCCAATTACGGGTAGCGGGAGGAACCGGGGAGCTGTTTTTT. Residues: CASSQLRVAGGTGELFF.

The rearrangement links TRBV28 to TRBJ1-4; D is possibly TRBD1 (5 bases). CDR3 length: 15 residues. The germline V gene has CDR1 MDHEN and CDR2 SYDVKM. The ends were cut back, 5 bases at V and 3 bases at J, with 13 bases in the middle. The CDR3 sequence is CASSRGGGSNEKLFF. The CDR3 nucleotides read TGTGCCAGCAGTCGGGGTGGGGGATCTAATGAAAAACTGTTTTTT.

The rearrangement links TRBV19 to TRBJ2-1, with 7 bases aligning to TRBD2. This CDR3 has 16 residues. The germline V gene encodes CDR1 LNHDA and CDR2 SQIVND (reference sequence). Germline trimming cut 3 bases from V and 2 bases from J; bases unmatched to any gene: 7. The CDR3 region is CASSIVPSGTYNEQFF. The DNA for the CDR3 is TGTGCCAGTAGTATCGTCCCTAGCGGAACCTACAATGAGCAGTTCTTC.

The chain links TRBV25-1 to TRBJ2-1, with 11 bases matching TRBD2. The V gene end was trimmed by 9 bases and the J gene end by 9 bases; junction bases not matched to a gene: 13. There are 15 residues in the CDR3. CDR1 is MGHDK and CDR2 is SYGVNS in the germline V gene. The CDR3 reads CASCVAGGPGFEQFF. In nucleotides, the CDR3 is TGTGCCAGTTGTGTAGCGGGAGGGCCGGGTTTTGAGCAGTTCTTC.

The gene calls are TRBV30 and TRBJ1-2; D unclear. Germline-derived CDR1 and CDR2 are GTSNPN and SVGIG (reference sequence). V lost 1 base to trimming and J lost 0 bases, with 9 bases between them. The CDR3 loop spans 14 amino acids. In nucleotides, the CDR3 is TGTGCCTGGAGTGCTCGCCCCGCTAACTATGGCTACACCTTC. It yields the protein CAWSARPANYGYTF.

With regard to this clone: Distinct nucleotide sequences in the sample also encode this CDR3. The chain uses TRBV27 and TRBJ2-7; D may be TRBD2 (6 bases). CDR1 and CDR2 (germline): MNHEY, SMNVEV (reference sequence). The CDR3 spans 11 residues. The ends were cut back, 5 bases at V and 4 bases at J, with 6 bases in the middle. The DNA of the CDR3 is TGTGCCAGCAGTGGAGGGTACGAGCAGTACTTC. This sequence encodes CASSGGYEQYF.

The chain links TRBV25-1 to TRBJ2-3, with 8 nucleotides matching TRBD1. V shed 7 bases and J 3 bases; nucleotides not matched to a gene: 6. CDR3 size: 14 residues. Looked up from germline, CDR1 is MGHDK and CDR2 is SYGVNS. CDR3 DNA sequence: TGTGCCAGCACCCTAGGACAGGGAACAGATACGCAGTATTTT. It encodes CASTLGQGTDTQYF.

The genes are TRBV30 and TRBJ2-5; D could derive from TRBD1 or TRBD2 (5 bases each). The CDR3 covers 13 residues. The V gene lost 5 bases and the J gene lost 6 bases, with 16 bases spanning the gap. Germline CDR1 is GTSNPN and CDR2 is SVGIG (reference sequence). The CDR3, as DNA: TGTGCCTGGGGGGGTACGGGGCTGCAGACCCAGTACTTC. The encoded protein is CAWGGTGLQTQYF.

This chain links TRBV7-2 with TRBJ1-5, with 7 bases matching TRBD1. The J segment lost 4 bases and the V segment lost 5 bases, leaving 11 bases of the junction unmatched. Germline-derived CDR1 and CDR2 are SGHTA and FQGNSA. CDR3 length: 16 residues. This chain's CDR3 is CASSTQGIGANQPQHF. The CDR3 region has the DNA TGTGCCAGCAGCACACAGGGGATAGGGGCTAATCAGCCCCAGCATTTT.

The CDR3 is CASSTRQGTHLAGANVLTF. CDR3 sequence (DNA): TGTGCCAGTAGTACTAGACAGGGGACGCATCTGGCTGGGGCCAACGTCCTGACTTTC. This chain joins TRBV19 and TRBJ2-6; TRBD1 matches at 8 bases. The germline V gene has CDR1 LNHDA and CDR2 SQIVND (reference sequence). This CDR3 contains 19 residues. V lost 4 bases to trimming and J lost 2 bases; unmatched junction nucleotides: 13. Variable domain in full (rest from reference TRBV19 and TRBJ2-6): DGGITQSPKYLFRKEGQNVTLSCEQNLNHDAMYWYRQDPGQGLRLIYYSQIVNDFQKGDIAEGYSVSREKKESFPLTVTSAQKNPTAFYLCASSTRQGTHLAGANVLTFGAGSRLTVL.

This clone was seen once. Other nucleotide sequences in the sample specify the same CDR3. J is TRBJ1-5 and V is TRBV5-1; TRBD1 agrees at 7 bases. Germline loops: CDR1 SGHRS, CDR2 YFSETQ. This CDR3 comprises 15 residues. J was trimmed by 3 bases and V by 0 bases; bases with no gene match: 3. CDR3 coding DNA: TGCGCCAGCAGCTTGGACGGGACAGCCAATCAGCCCCAGCATTTT. Protein product: CASSLDGTANQPQHF.

The rearrangement uses TRBV18 and TRBJ2-3; the D is unclear. The CDR3 covers 14 residues. The ends were cut back, 2 bases at V and 1 base at J, with 7 bases in the middle. CDR1 and CDR2 (germline): KGHSH, LQKENI. CDR3 in DNA: TGTGCCAGCTCACCATTAAGTGGCACAGATACGCAGTATTTT. It yields the protein CASSPLSGTDTQYF.

This rearrangement joins TRBV6-5 to TRBJ2-7; tentatively, D is TRBD2 (6 bases). With 6 bases removed from V and 6 bases from J, the gap between germline ends came to 18 bases. Looked up from germline, CDR1 is MNHEY and CDR2 is SVGAGI. The CDR3 is 14 amino acids. CDR3 amino acids: CASRESGGRGEQYF. The DNA of the CDR3 is TGTGCCAGCAGAGAAAGCGGAGGGCGCGGCGAGCAGTACTTC.

This chain joins TRBV6-1 and TRBJ2-7; D ambiguous. The CDR3 totals 11 residues. V lost 5 bases to trimming and J lost 7 bases, with 9 bases between them. Germline CDR1 and CDR2: MNHNS and SASEGT. CDR3 nucleotides: TGTGCCAGCAGTCAAACTTTTGAGCAGTACTTC. This translates into CASSQTFEQYF.

The CDR3 DNA reads TGCGCCAGCAGCCACGGACAGGGGGCCTACGAGCAGTACTTC. This codes for CASSHGQGAYEQYF. The chain has TRBV5-1 and TRBJ2-7; TRBD1 matches at 10 bases. The CDR3 contains 14 residues. Germline assignment: CDR1 SGHRS and CDR2 YFSETQ. J was trimmed by 2 bases and V by 4 bases; bases with no gene match: 3.

J is TRBJ1-5 and V is TRBV7-8; 8 nucleotides match TRBD1. CDR3 length equals 15 residues. Trimming removed 3 bases from V and 3 bases from J; junction bases left unmatched: 4. From germline, CDR1 is SGHVS and CDR2 FQNEAQ. DNA for the CDR3: TGTGCCAGCAGCTTGTTGGACAGGGTCAATCAGCCCCAGCATTTT. Translation gives CASSLLDRVNQPQHF.